This T cell receptor beta chain derives from a study of blood T cell repertoires in COVID-19. About the research overall: Researchers got acute and convalescent COVID-19 samples from the United States, Italy and Spain. In each case, the material was cDNA or gDNA derived from T cells, B-cell-depleted T cells, or PBMCs.

Study processing details: Cell counts per sample came from amplifying reference gene primers. Assay used: immunoSEQ multiplex PCR; TCRdb lists only in-frame clones, some missing. V and J calls and clone size are those listed in that table; D and trimming were worked out from the DNA. The table has some 13,000 clones, 80% to 85% seen once. The CDR3 contains 14 residues. V was clipped by 5 bases and J by 3 bases, with 14 bases between them. CDR1 SGHAT and CDR2 FQNNGV come from the germline V gene. The chain recombines TRBV11-2 with TRBJ2-7; TRBD2 is a possible D gene (5 bases). The sequencing input was peripheral blood. This clonotype originated in a man aged 45-65 years with active COVID-19. The CDR3 sequence: CASSGFAGGYEQYF. The DNA of the CDR3 is TGTGCCAGCAGCGGTTTCGCTGGAGGCTACGAGCAGTACTTC.